The TCR beta chain under discussion was sequenced for a study of radiotherapy plus CTLA-4 blockade in lung cancer. Whole-study context: Objective responses were observed in more than 15% of patients, and disease control was achieved by roughly 31%. Whole-study findings and limits: Early shifts in blood T cell clones, with interferon-beta, reportedly predicted response best. After radiotherapy and ipilimumab, tumor-derived clones expanded in peripheral blood.

A remark on this clone: Its antigen is not known.

V lost 2 bases to trimming and J lost 11 bases; unmatched junction nucleotides: 7. The CDR3 length is 14 residues. Germline CDR1 is SGHVS and CDR2 is FNYEAQ. Alongside CTLA-4 blockade with ipilimumab, patients with chemo-refractory metastatic non-small-cell lung cancer received focal radiation. Some clones are missing from TCRdb's copy, which holds only in-frame ones; the method was immunoSEQ multiplex PCR. The data hold 80,000 to 100,000 clones, with 75% to 85% observed a single time. The rearrangement links TRBV7-6 to TRBJ2-1; 9 nucleotides match TRBD2. Sequenced material: peripheral blood, taken from a patient treated with radiotherapy plus ipilimumab. This clonotype originated in a human donor with non-small cell lung cancer who had a partial response to radiotherapy plus ipilimumab. The CDR3 protein is CASSLRTSAKQQFF. In DNA form, the CDR3 reads TGTGCCAGCAGCTTACGGACTAGCGCAAAGCAGCAGTTCTTC.